The 20 T cell receptor beta chains reported below all come from one sample, sequenced in a study of blood T cell repertoires in COVID-19. This table comes from immunoSEQ multiplex PCR, and its TCRdb copy is limited to in-frame clones, with some not included. The table includes roughly 260,000 clones, 85% to 90% detected once. Material for sequencing was peripheral blood. Source of these receptors: a woman aged 25 to 39 with COVID-19, enrolled during active disease.

V is TRBV9 and J is TRBJ1-2, with 9 bases matching TRBD1. Germline V CDR1 and CDR2: SGDLS, YYNGEE. The CDR3 is 14 residues long. V shed 4 bases, J shed 4 bases, and the junction held 5 bases outside the gene matches. CDR3 residues: CASSRGTGSYGYTF. CDR3 sequence (DNA): TGTGCCAGCAGCCGGGGGACAGGGAGCTATGGCTACACCTTC.

This clone was counted between two and nine times. This chain connects TRBV18 to TRBJ2-1, with TRBD1 matching over 7 bases. In germline, CDR1 is KGHSH, CDR2 LQKENI. After removal of 2 bases from V and 6 bases from J, the junction contained 4 bases not matched to a gene. The CDR3 runs 14 residues. The CDR3 nucleotides are TGTGCCAGCTCACCATCGACAGGGATCAATGAGCAGTTCTTC. Protein: CASSPSTGINEQFF.

The V and J genes are TRBV7-9 and TRBJ2-5, with 8 bases fitting TRBD2. Germline assignment: CDR1 SEHNR and CDR2 FQNEAQ (reference sequence). V lost 5 bases to trimming and J lost 1 base; unmatched junction nucleotides: 6. CDR3 size: 15 residues. CDR3 nucleotide sequence: TGTGCCAGCAGCGCTTTAGCGGGACCCCAAGAGACCCAGTACTTC. It yields the protein CASSALAGPQETQYF.

This CDR3 reads CAWESSTGEKLFF. CDR3 coding DNA: TGTGCCTGGGAATCGAGCACGGGGGAAAAACTGTTTTTT. The chain couples TRBV30 to TRBJ1-4; D not resolved. Germline V gives CDR1 GTSNPN, CDR2 SVGIG (reference sequence). V was shortened by 5 bases and J by 8 bases, with 15 bases between the two germline ends. The CDR3 sequence is 13 residues long.

The chain recombines TRBV4-3 with TRBJ2-7, with TRBD2 identical over 10 bases. Germline-derived CDR1 and CDR2 are LGHNA and YSLEER. V gave up 6 bases and J gave up 1 base; unmatched junction bases: 3. This CDR3 has 14 amino acids. In DNA, the CDR3 is TGCGCCAGCAGTCAGCGGGAGGGTTCCTACGAGCAGTACTTC. This gives the protein CASSQREGSYEQYF.

This chain links TRBV29-1 with TRBJ2-3, with TRBD2 identical over 13 bases. CDR3 length: 17 residues. V lost 6 bases to trimming and J lost 6 bases; unmatched junction nucleotides: 15. Looked up from germline, CDR1 is SQVTM and CDR2 is ANQGSEA. Written as DNA, the CDR3 is TGCAGCGTCGGTATACTAGCGGGAGGGCCCGTGAGGGATACGCAGTATTTT. Amino acids: CSVGILAGGPVRDTQYF.

By sample fraction, this clone is medium-sized. The rearrangement joins TRBV13 to TRBJ2-7; 8 bases agree with TRBD1. V dropped 3 bases and J dropped 5; count of bases not matched to a gene: 3. Per germline, CDR1 PRHDT and CDR2 FYEKMQ (reference sequence). This CDR3 region has 13 residues. The CDR3 sequence is CASSFGQGNEQYF. In DNA, the CDR3 is TGTGCCAGCAGCTTCGGACAGGGCAACGAGCAGTACTTC.

This clone came up a few times. The chain uses TRBV18 and TRBJ2-7; D is possibly TRBD1 (6 bases). The CDR3 is 16 residues long. Trimming took 5 bases from V and 2 from J, leaving 19 bases between them. CDR1 and CDR2 from the germline V gene are KGHSH and LQKENI. This CDR3 is CASSALKGQRAYEQYF. CDR3 in DNA: TGTGCCAGCTCAGCCTTGAAAGGACAGCGAGCCTACGAGCAGTACTTC.

V and J are TRBV11-2 and TRBJ1-1; 11 bases map to TRBD1. Trimming cost V 1 base and J 3 bases; bases outside gene matches: 7. Germline V lookup: CDR1 SGHAT, CDR2 FQNNGV. CDR3 length: 17 residues. The CDR3 DNA reads TGTGCCAGCAGCTTAGGGGGCGCGGGACAGGGGGACACTGAAGCTTTCTTT. It is translated as CASSLGGAGQGDTEAFF. The entire variable domain, with the rest obtained from reference TRBV11-2 and TRBJ1-1, is as follows: EAGVAQSPRYKIIEKRQSVAFWCNPISGHATLYWYQQILGQGPKLLIQFQNNGVVDDSQLPKDRFSAERLKGVDSTLKIQPAKLEDSAVYLCASSLGGAGQGDTEAFFGQGTRLTVV.

This clone was counted between two and nine times. The V gene is TRBV4-1, the J gene TRBJ1-1; no clear D. Germline CDR1 reads MGHRA; CDR2 reads YSYEKL. The germline V and J ends were trimmed by 3 bases and 4 bases, with 9 bases remaining between them. This CDR3 has 13 residues. CDR3 sequence reads: CASSQRGVTEAFF. DNA of the CDR3: TGCGCCAGCAGCCAGCGGGGTGTCACTGAAGCTTTCTTT.

The chain combines TRBV14 with TRBJ2-1, with TRBD2 as a possible D gene (6 bases). The CDR3 is made up of 18 amino acids. The ends were cut back, 2 bases at V and 2 bases at J, with 19 bases in the middle. Germline-derived CDR1 and CDR2 are SGHDN and FVKESK. CDR3: CASSQRAGPQRAYNEQFF. The CDR3, as DNA: TGTGCCAGCAGCCAACGAGCGGGCCCTCAACGGGCCTACAATGAGCAGTTCTTC.

This sequence joins TRBV27 and TRBJ1-1, with D possibly TRBD1 on 5 matching bases. Trimming pared 1 base from V and 3 bases from J, leaving 6 bases between. CDR3 length equals 13 residues. CDR1 and CDR2 from the germline V gene are MNHEY and SMNVEV (reference sequence). CDR3 bases: TGTGCCAGCAGTTTATTCAGGGACACTGAAGCTTTCTTT. As protein: CASSLFRDTEAFF.

The CDR3 protein is CASKTSGTYEQYF. CDR3 bases: TGTGCCAGTAAAACTAGCGGGACCTACGAGCAGTACTTC. The chain has TRBV19 and TRBJ2-7, with 10 bases fitting TRBD2. The CDR3 spans 13 residues. CDR1 is LNHDA and CDR2 is SQIVND in the germline V gene (reference sequence). After removal of 7 bases from V and 2 bases from J, the junction contained 2 bases not matched to a gene.

Concerning this clone: Other DNA sequences in the same sample also yield this CDR3. The chain uses TRBV29-1 and TRBJ2-3; 8 bases map to TRBD1. This CDR3 is built from 11 residues. CDR1 and CDR2 from the germline V gene are SQVTM and ANQGSEA. Unmatched junction bases numbered 1, after V lost 5 bases and J lost 6 bases. The CDR3 nucleotides read TGCAGCGTTCGACAGGGGGATACGCAGTATTTT. It translates to CSVRQGDTQYF.

The chain couples TRBV28 to TRBJ2-7; D may be TRBD2 (7 bases). Germline V gives CDR1 MDHEN, CDR2 SYDVKM. The CDR3 has 16 residues. V was shortened by 7 bases and J by 5 bases, with 24 bases between the two germline ends. DNA of the CDR3: TGTGCCAGCAAATCCCCCGGGAGAGAGGGGGGGGACGAGCAGTACTTC. Protein product: CASKSPGREGGDEQYF.

CDR3: CASSLGRSGASTDTQYF. The CDR3 DNA sequence: TGTGCCAGCAGCTTAGGACGTAGCGGAGCTAGCACAGATACGCAGTATTTT. This sequence joins TRBV7-9 and TRBJ2-3; a possible D gene is TRBD2 (6 bases). V was trimmed by 1 base and J by 0 bases, leaving 14 bases between them. CDR1 SEHNR and CDR2 FQNEAQ come from the germline V gene (reference sequence). CDR3 length equals 17 residues.

The chain is built from TRBV27 and TRBJ2-7, with D tentatively TRBD2 (5 bases). CDR1 and CDR2 (germline): MNHEY, SMNVEV (reference sequence). V was clipped by 3 bases and J by 6 bases, with 12 bases between them. The CDR3 totals 13 residues. The CDR3 region is CASSFSGIGEQYF. The CDR3 DNA is TGTGCCAGCAGTTTCTCCGGGATAGGCGAGCAGTACTTC.

This clone has a handful of counts. This chain uses TRBV5-1 with TRBJ1-5, with D hard to call. The V gene lost 0 bases and the J gene lost 0 bases, with 7 bases spanning the gap. This CDR3 region has 15 residues. Per germline, CDR1 SGHRS and CDR2 YFSETQ. Here the CDR3 DNA reads TGCGCCAGCAGCTTGGGGGCGTATAGCAATCAGCCCCAGCATTTT. Translating gives CASSLGAYSNQPQHF.

This clone has only one observation. The chain couples TRBV24-1 to TRBJ1-1; no clear D gene. The CDR3 spans 13 residues. The germline gives CDR1 KGHDR, CDR2 SFDVKD. V was clipped by 2 bases and J by 5 bases, with 8 bases between them. CDR3 nucleotide sequence: TGTGCCACCAGTGATTCCGGGAATACTGAAGCTTTCTTT. Encoded protein: CATSDSGNTEAFF.

The chain combines TRBV6-5 with TRBJ2-3, with D unclear. V was cut by 6 bases and J by 4 bases, with 8 bases left in between. CDR1 and CDR2 from the germline V gene are MNHEY and SVGAGI. The CDR3 is 12 amino acids. The CDR3 region has the DNA TGTGCCAGCAGACGAGGCCCAGATACGCAGTATTTT. It translates to CASRRGPDTQYF.